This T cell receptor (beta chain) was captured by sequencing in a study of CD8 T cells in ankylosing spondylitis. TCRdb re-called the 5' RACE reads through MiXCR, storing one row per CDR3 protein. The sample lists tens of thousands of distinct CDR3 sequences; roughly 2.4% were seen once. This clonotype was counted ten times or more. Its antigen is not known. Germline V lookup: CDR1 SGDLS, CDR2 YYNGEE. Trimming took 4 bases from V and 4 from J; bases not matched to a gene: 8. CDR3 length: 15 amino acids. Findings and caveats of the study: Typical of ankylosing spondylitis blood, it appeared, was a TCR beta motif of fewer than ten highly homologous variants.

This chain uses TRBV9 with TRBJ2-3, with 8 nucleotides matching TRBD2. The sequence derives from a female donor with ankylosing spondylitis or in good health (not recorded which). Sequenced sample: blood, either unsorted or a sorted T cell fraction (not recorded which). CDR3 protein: CASSQAGAYPDTQYF. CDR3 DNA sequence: TGTGCCAGCAGCCAAGCGGGGGCGTACCCAGATACGCAGTATTTT.